The 31 T cell receptor beta chains below come from one sample, sequenced in a study of beta chain features in type 1 diabetes. Expressed TCRB transcripts were sequenced because the entire RNA isolate underwent reverse transcription. Profiled with immunoSEQ multiplex PCR; TCRdb holds only in-frame clones, not every one. The repertoire includes around 200,000 clones, roughly an eighth of them detected once, and 0.62% sits in the top ten. The sequenced material came from central memory CD4+ T cells from blood. The receptors derive from a woman younger than 30 in good health.

This clone has only a few counts. This chain joins TRBV11-2 and TRBJ2-1, with D maybe TRBD2 (5 bases). CDR1 is SGHAT, CDR2 FQNNGV, per germline. The V and J ends lost 5 bases and 9 bases respectively, with 17 bases between them. The CDR3 loop spans 14 amino acids. The CDR3 region is CASSQFEGLLEQFF. CDR3 nucleotides: TGTGCCAGCAGCCAATTCGAGGGATTACTTGAGCAGTTCTTC.

This chain uses TRBV2 with TRBJ1-2; 9 bases are a match to TRBD1. The CDR3 covers 16 residues. The trim removed 7 bases at V and 1 base at J, leaving 10 bases unmatched. Looked up from germline, CDR1 is SNHLY and CDR2 is FYNNEI. CDR3 sequence (DNA): TGTGCCAGCAATCCGGGACAGGGCCGGTTTAACTATGGCTACACCTTC. It translates to CASNPGQGRFNYGYTF.

This chain joins TRBV27 and TRBJ1-5; TRBD1 aligns across 7 bases. J lost 5 bases, V lost 8 bases, and 9 bases had no gene match. The CDR3 totals 14 residues. Germline V gives CDR1 MNHEY, CDR2 SMNVEV (reference sequence). Here the CDR3 reads CASGGQAGDQPQHF. CDR3 sequence (DNA): TGTGCCAGCGGAGGACAGGCAGGCGATCAGCCCCAGCATTTT.

This clone was seen a handful of times. The chain is built from TRBV7-2 and TRBJ2-1, with TRBD2 as a possible D gene (6 bases). Trimming removed 5 bases at V and 0 bases at J, with 14 bases between. The CDR3 spans 16 residues. Germline-derived CDR1 and CDR2 are SGHTA and FQGNSA. The DNA for the CDR3 is TGTGCCAGCAGCCTCGGAGTCGGGAGCTCCTACAATGAGCAGTTCTTC. This codes for CASSLGVGSSYNEQFF.

This clone was observed a few times. This chain joins TRBV29-1 and TRBJ1-1; D may be TRBD1 (5 bases). The CDR3 spans 14 residues. The V end lost 3 bases, the J end lost 5 bases, and 16 bases lay between the germline ends. Germline V gives CDR1 SQVTM, CDR2 ANQGSEA. The CDR3 coding sequence is TGCAGCGTTGATATGGGACGGGGGAGGACTGAAGCTTTCTTT. Translating gives CSVDMGRGRTEAFF.

This clone came up a few times. The rearrangement uses TRBV18 and TRBJ1-1; D not resolved. V dropped 2 bases and J dropped 5 bases, with 9 bases sitting between them. This CDR3 region has 13 residues. Germline assignment: CDR1 KGHSH and CDR2 LQKENI. The CDR3: CASSPGLATEAFF. As DNA, the CDR3 is TGTGCCAGCTCACCAGGGCTGGCGACTGAAGCTTTCTTT.

This clone has only a few counts. The rearrangement uses TRBV2 and TRBJ1-5; 8 bases line up with TRBD1. J gave up 2 bases and V 5 bases, and 5 bases lay outside the gene matches. The V gene's germline CDR1 is SNHLY and CDR2 FYNNEI. CDR3 length equals 15 residues. CDR3 nucleotides: TGTGCCAGCAGTCCACAGGGGGTAGGCAATCAGCCCCAGCATTTT. Translated: CASSPQGVGNQPQHF.

In this sample, this clone turned up a few times. This rearrangement joins TRBV25-1 to TRBJ2-5, with 7 bases identical to TRBD1. The CDR3 totals 16 residues. The junction had 17 bases not matched to a gene; V was cut back by 7 bases and J by 6 bases. From germline, CDR1 is MGHDK and CDR2 SYGVNS. In DNA, the CDR3 is TGTGCCAGCACCGGTACAGGAAGACAGGGCAAACAGACCCAGTACTTC. It encodes CASTGTGRQGKQTQYF.

For the CDR3, the DNA is TGTGCCAGCAGCCGAAGGGCGGGGACTAGCGTCCAAGAGACCCAGTACTTC. Translation gives CASSRRAGTSVQETQYF. The genes are TRBV7-9 and TRBJ2-5, with 10 bases identical to TRBD2. V lost 5 bases, J lost 1 base, and 10 bases stayed unmatched. Per germline, CDR1 SEHNR and CDR2 FQNEAQ (reference sequence). The CDR3 has 17 residues.

The chain links TRBV28 to TRBJ1-2; maybe TRBD1 (5 bases). The CDR3 is 12 residues long. Trimming took 6 bases from V and 4 from J, leaving 9 bases between them. Germline lookup yields CDR1 MDHEN and CDR2 SYDVKM. The CDR3 region has the DNA TGTGCCAGCAGAACAGGAGCCTATGGCTACACCTTC. This gives the protein CASRTGAYGYTF.

The chain recombines TRBV29-1 with TRBJ2-7; TRBD1 agrees at 7 bases. V gave up 3 bases and J gave up 3 bases; unmatched junction bases: 5. The CDR3 runs to 13 residues. Germline V lookup: CDR1 SQVTM, CDR2 ANQGSEA. Here the CDR3 reads CSVEGTGDYEQYF. The CDR3 DNA reads TGCAGCGTTGAGGGAACAGGGGACTACGAGCAGTACTTC.

This clone was counted only a few times. The V and J genes are TRBV5-4 and TRBJ2-6; maybe TRBD1 (6 bases). V dropped 4 bases and J dropped 0 bases, with 11 bases sitting between them. Germline loops: CDR1 SGHNT, CDR2 YYREEE (reference sequence). This CDR3 is 16 amino acids long. The CDR3 loop reads CASSKDRSSGANVLTF. In nucleotides, the CDR3 is TGTGCCAGCAGCAAGGACAGAAGCTCTGGGGCCAACGTCCTGACTTTC. Full variable domain (rest looked up from reference TRBV5-4 and TRBJ2-6): ETGVTQSPTHLIKTRGQQVTLRCSSQSGHNTVSWYQQALGQGPQFIFQYYREEENGRGNFPPRFSGLQFPNYSSELNVNALELDDSALYLCASSKDRSSGANVLTFGAGSRLTVL.

This clone has just a few counts. V gene TRBV14 combines with J gene TRBJ2-1; 9 positions agree with TRBD2. V shed 1 base, J shed 9 bases, and the junction held 7 bases outside the gene matches. This CDR3 is 15 amino acids long. Germline values: CDR1 SGHDN, CDR2 FVKESK. The CDR3 loop reads CASSQVVAGVGEQFF. As DNA, the CDR3 is TGTGCCAGCAGCCAAGTAGTAGCGGGAGTGGGTGAGCAGTTCTTC.

This clone has just a few counts. The chain combines TRBV20-1 with TRBJ2-7; a possible D gene is TRBD2 (5 bases). The germline V gene has CDR1 DFQATT and CDR2 SNEGSKA (reference sequence). The CDR3 consists of 11 residues. V shed 4 bases and J shed 3 bases, with 7 bases lying between them. The CDR3 nucleotides are TGCAGTGCTACTGAGGGCTACGAGCAGTACTTC. This sequence encodes CSATEGYEQYF.

This clone was detected a few times. J is TRBJ2-5 and V is TRBV5-4; no definite D call. CDR3 size: 13 residues. V gave up 4 bases and J gave up 5 bases, with 12 bases separating them. CDR1 is SGHNT and CDR2 is YYREEE in the germline V gene (reference sequence). CDR3 DNA: TGTGCCAGCAGCCTGACTTTGAAGGAGACCCAGTACTTC. It translates to CASSLTLKETQYF.

This clone was counted between two and nine times. This chain joins TRBV2 and TRBJ2-3; 10 bases map to TRBD2. The CDR3 is 13 residues long. Germline CDR1 and CDR2: SNHLY and FYNNEI. V lost 6 bases, J lost 5 bases, and 2 bases stayed unmatched. This CDR3 reads CASRGTSVDTQYF. The CDR3 DNA reads as TGTGCCAGCAGAGGGACTAGCGTAGATACGCAGTATTTT.

The chain links TRBV11-2 to TRBJ2-1; TRBD2 is a possible D gene (5 bases). The CDR3 consists of 11 residues. Germline CDR1 reads SGHAT; CDR2 reads FQNNGV. V lost 5 bases to trimming and J lost 9 bases, with 8 bases between them. The CDR3, as DNA: TGTGCCAGCAGCCAAGCGGCTGAGCAGTTCTTC. Amino acids: CASSQAAEQFF.

The CDR3 DNA follows: TGTGCCAGCAGTGAGACAGGGACGATCGGTGGCTACACCTTC. Encoded protein: CASSETGTIGGYTF. The chain links TRBV2 to TRBJ1-2; the match to TRBD1 covers 7 bases. Germline V lookup: CDR1 SNHLY, CDR2 FYNNEI. The CDR3 loop spans 14 amino acids. V dropped 3 bases and J dropped 7; count of bases not matched to a gene: 8.

The J gene is TRBJ1-2, the V gene TRBV7-9; D unresolved. Germline CDR1 is SEHNR and CDR2 is FQNEAQ (reference sequence). The V end was cut by 5 bases, the J end by 4 bases, with 14 bases between. The CDR3 totals 14 residues. This chain's CDR3 is CASSASLGGYGYTF. The CDR3, as DNA: TGTGCCAGCAGCGCATCCCTGGGAGGCTATGGCTACACCTTC.

A few counts support this clone. This chain joins TRBV7-9 and TRBJ2-5; D is possibly TRBD2 (5 bases). V lost 2 bases and J 0 bases, leaving 10 bases between the germline ends. The CDR3 covers 15 residues. Germline V gene sequence: CDR1 SEHNR, CDR2 FQNEAQ (reference sequence). This CDR3 is CASSLQAADQETQYF. The DNA for the CDR3 is TGTGCCAGCAGCTTACAAGCGGCCGACCAAGAGACCCAGTACTTC.

The rearrangement uses TRBV30 and TRBJ1-4; no definite D call. V gave up 5 bases and J gave up 3 bases, with 13 bases separating them. The CDR3 has 14 amino acids. Germline CDR1 GTSNPN, CDR2 SVGIG (reference sequence). CDR3 sequence: CAWFPGSANEKLFF. The CDR3 DNA reads as TGTGCCTGGTTTCCGGGTTCGGCTAATGAAAAACTGTTTTTT.

This clone has just a few counts. V gene TRBV7-2 combines with J gene TRBJ2-7, with TRBD1 identical over 8 bases. The V gene's germline CDR1 is SGHTA and CDR2 FQGNSA. The CDR3 totals 15 residues. Trimming at V came to 5 bases and at J to 9 bases, leaving 15 bases not matched to a gene. CDR3 sequence (DNA): TGTGCCAGCAGCGCCCCCGGGACAGGCCCCCTTGGGCAGTACTTC. Encoded protein: CASSAPGTGPLGQYF. The full variable domain, completed using reference TRBV7-2 and TRBJ2-7, is GAGVSQSPSNKVTEKGKDVELRCDPISGHTALYWYRQSLGQGLEFLIYFQGNSAPDKSGLPSDRFSAERTGGSVSTLTIQRTQQEDSAVYLCASSAPGTGPLGQYFGPGTRLTVT.

The gene calls are TRBV15 and TRBJ2-2; 8 bases map to TRBD2. V shed 1 base, J shed 4 bases, and the junction held 8 bases outside the gene matches. The CDR3 runs 17 residues. The germline CDR1 and CDR2 sequences are LNHNV and YYDKDF (reference sequence). The chain's CDR3 is CATSRGELAGGTGELFF. The CDR3 region has the DNA TGTGCCACCAGCAGAGGGGAGTTGGCGGGAGGCACCGGGGAGCTGTTTTTT.

At least ten counts were recorded for this clone. The chain is built from TRBV4-2 and TRBJ2-7; 7 positions match TRBD2. CDR1 LGHNA and CDR2 YNFKEQ come from the germline V gene. Germline trimming cut 0 bases from V and 2 bases from J; bases unmatched to any gene: 7. The CDR3 is 16 residues long. CDR3 sequence: CASSQDLAGEAYEQYF. As DNA, the CDR3 is TGTGCCAGCAGCCAAGATCTCGCGGGAGAGGCCTACGAGCAGTACTTC.

The J gene is TRBJ1-1, the V gene TRBV30; D uncertain. This CDR3 spans 12 amino acids. Germline CDR1 GTSNPN, CDR2 SVGIG (reference sequence). Trimming stripped 1 base from V and 5 bases from J, with 8 bases between. CDR3 nucleotide sequence: TGTGCCTGGAGTGGGAGTGAAACTGAAGCTTTCTTT. Residues: CAWSGSETEAFF. Combining the CDR3 with reference TRBV30 and TRBJ1-1 gives the whole variable domain SQTIHQWPATLVQPVGSPLSLECTVEGTSNPNLYWYRQAAGRGLQLLFYSVGIGQISSEVPQNLSASRPQDRQFILSSKKLLLSDSGFYLCAWSGSETEAFFGQGTRLTVV.

This clone has just a few counts. The chain recombines TRBV6-6 with TRBJ2-1; tentatively, D is TRBD1 (5 bases). The V end lost 7 bases, the J end lost 1 base, and 14 bases lay between the germline ends. The CDR3 spans 15 residues. Germline CDR1 reads MNHNY; CDR2 reads SVGAGI (reference sequence). The CDR3 DNA reads as TGTGCCAGCACTCAACCGAAGGGGTCCTACAATGAGCAGTTCTTC. This translates into CASTQPKGSYNEQFF.

This clone was detected only a few times. The chain has TRBV7-9 and TRBJ2-1; 10 nucleotides match TRBD2. Germline V gives CDR1 SEHNR, CDR2 FQNEAQ (reference sequence). Trimming cost V 5 bases and J 8 bases; bases outside gene matches: 12. The CDR3 has 16 amino acids. The CDR3 nucleotides are TGTGCCAGCAGCCCACTCGTTAGCGGGAGGAGGTATGAGCAGTTCTTC. Translated, it gives CASSPLVSGRRYEQFF.

The chain carries TRBV28 and TRBJ1-4; TRBD1 matches at 9 bases. Germline V lookup: CDR1 MDHEN, CDR2 SYDVKM. The CDR3 is made up of 15 amino acids. With V trimmed by 5 bases and J by 8 bases, 9 bases remained unmatched. The CDR3 sequence is CASSPRTGVGEKLFF. In nucleotides, the CDR3 is TGTGCCAGCAGTCCTCGGACAGGGGTAGGGGAAAAACTGTTTTTT.

This clone has just a few counts. This chain uses TRBV5-1 with TRBJ2-7, with 12 bases matching TRBD2. Unmatched junction bases numbered 4, after V lost 0 bases and J lost 6 bases. Germline V lookup: CDR1 SGHRS, CDR2 YFSETQ. This CDR3 region has 15 residues. This CDR3 reads CASSLGTSGILEQYF. The CDR3 region has the DNA TGCGCCAGCAGCTTGGGGACTAGCGGGATTCTCGAGCAGTACTTC.

The gene calls are TRBV29-1 and TRBJ1-2; tentative D call: TRBD1 (6 bases). V was shortened by 3 bases and J by 4 bases, with 15 bases between the two germline ends. The germline V gene encodes CDR1 SQVTM and CDR2 ANQGSEA. The CDR3 extends over 14 amino acids. For the CDR3, the DNA is TGCAGCGTTGAGAGGGGGTTAGGGGGCTATGGCTACACCTTC. Translation: CSVERGLGGYGYTF.

This clone was detected only a few times. This rearrangement joins TRBV5-4 to TRBJ2-2, with 7 bases matching TRBD1. The CDR3 sequence is 16 residues long. V was clipped by 1 base and J by 3 bases; unmatched bases: 6. CDR1 and CDR2 (germline): SGHNT, YYREEE (reference sequence). The CDR3 loop is CASSLKQGIYTGELFF. CDR3 nucleotides: TGTGCCAGCAGCTTGAAACAGGGGATTTACACCGGGGAGCTGTTTTTT.